The 18 T cell receptor beta chains in this list originate from one sample, sequenced in a study of shared clonotypes between healthy human individuals. The protocol was immunoSEQ multiplex PCR, while the TCRdb copy is restricted to in-frame clones and leaves out a portion. The table shows 1 million to 1.2 million clones, with around 77% occurring only once. The sequenced sample consisted of memory CD4+ T cells from PBMCs. Subset reported: CD45RA-negative fraction. The receptors were gathered from a man younger than 35 in good health. Some clones in this sample may be carry-over from other donors' samples.

V gene TRBV28 combines with J gene TRBJ2-3, with TRBD2 identical over 11 bases. Looked up from germline, CDR1 is MDHEN and CDR2 is SYDVKM. V was clipped by 0 bases and J by 6 bases; unmatched bases: 2. The CDR3 is made up of 15 amino acids. CDR3 in DNA: TGTGCCAGCAGTTTATGGACTAGCGGGGAGGATACGCAGTATTTT. It codes for CASSLWTSGEDTQYF.

The chain joins TRBV6-5 to TRBJ1-2; unclear D gene. This CDR3 contains 15 residues. Trimming removed 3 bases from V and 2 bases from J, with 13 bases in between. Germline CDR1 is MNHEY and CDR2 is SVGAGI. The CDR3 DNA follows: TGTGCCAGCAGTTATTCTCTAACGGGGAACTATGGCTACACCTTC. It codes for CASSYSLTGNYGYTF.

The chain recombines TRBV28 with TRBJ2-5; 12 bases fit TRBD2. The V gene's germline CDR1 is MDHEN and CDR2 SYDVKM. The junction had 5 bases not matched to a gene; V was cut back by 7 bases and J by 5 bases. The length of the CDR3 is 14 residues. CDR3 nucleotide sequence: TGTGCCAGCACCCCTAGCGGGAGGGAGGAGACCCAGTACTTC. It specifies CASTPSGREETQYF.

V gene TRBV18 combines with J gene TRBJ2-5; TRBD1 aligns across 11 bases. This CDR3 region has 16 residues. Germline CDR1 and CDR2: KGHSH and LQKENI. V trimming: 1 base; J trimming: 2 bases; junction bases outside the gene matches: 3. In DNA form, the CDR3 reads TGTGCCAGCTCACCACTTGGGACAGGGGGTCAAGAGACCCAGTACTTC. Amino acid sequence: CASSPLGTGGQETQYF.

The rearrangement links TRBV5-1 to TRBJ2-7; 8 bases agree with TRBD1. The ends lost 6 bases at V and 2 bases at J; junction bases unmatched: 4. This CDR3 region has 13 residues. The germline V gene encodes CDR1 SGHRS and CDR2 YFSETQ. DNA for the CDR3: TGCGCCAGCAATACAGGGGGGACCTACGAGCAGTACTTC. Its protein is CASNTGGTYEQYF.

The genes are TRBV5-1 and TRBJ2-7; D might be TRBD1 (6 bases). V lost 2 bases, J lost 0 bases, and 12 bases lay in between. From germline, CDR1 is SGHRS and CDR2 YFSETQ. The CDR3 consists of 15 residues. The CDR3 region is CASSFSTDSSYEQYF. DNA of the CDR3: TGCGCCAGCAGCTTCTCGACGGACAGCTCCTACGAGCAGTACTTC.

The chain recombines TRBV19 with TRBJ2-5, with 10 nucleotides matching TRBD2. This CDR3 spans 17 amino acids. V was pared by 3 bases and J by 4 bases, with 11 bases of the junction left unmatched. Germline V gene lookup returns CDR1 LNHDA and CDR2 SQIVND (reference sequence). The DNA for the CDR3 is TGTGCCAGTAGTATGGGTGCTAGCGGGAGCTTGGGAGAGACCCAGTACTTC. This codes for CASSMGASGSLGETQYF.

The V gene is TRBV2, the J gene TRBJ2-1; no clear D gene. CDR3 length: 14 amino acids. Germline CDR1 is SNHLY and CDR2 is FYNNEI. V was shortened by 1 base and J by 7 bases, with 11 bases between the two germline ends. The CDR3 bases are TGTGCCAGCAGTGAAGACCCGTCGTGGAATGAGCAGTTCTTC. Encoded protein: CASSEDPSWNEQFF. Complete variable domain (other parts from reference TRBV2 and TRBJ2-1): EPEVTQTPSHQVTQMGQEVILRCVPISNHLYFYWYRQILGQKVEFLVSFYNNEISEKSEIFDDQFSVERPDGSNFTLKIRSTKLEDSAMYFCASSEDPSWNEQFFGPGTRLTVL.

The CDR3 DNA reads TGTGCCAGCAGTGCATTTAGGAACAATGAGCAGTTCTTC. It translates to CASSAFRNNEQFF. J is TRBJ2-1 and V is TRBV2, with D unresolved. The CDR3 is 13 amino acids. The V gene's germline CDR1 is SNHLY and CDR2 FYNNEI. Trimming took 4 bases from V and 5 from J, leaving 9 bases between them. Looking up the rest from reference TRBV2 and TRBJ2-1 gives the full variable domain: EPEVTQTPSHQVTQMGQEVILRCVPISNHLYFYWYRQILGQKVEFLVSFYNNEISEKSEIFDDQFSVERPDGSNFTLKIRSTKLEDSAMYFCASSAFRNNEQFFGPGTRLTVL.

The CDR3 coding sequence is TGTGCCAGCAGTTCCCATAGCGGGTTTCTGTACGAGCAGTACTTC. Translation gives CASSSHSGFLYEQYF. The chain has TRBV28 and TRBJ2-7; TRBD2 matches 7 bases. V lost 4 bases to trimming and J lost 4 bases; unmatched junction nucleotides: 10. The length of the CDR3 is 15 residues. Germline CDR1 reads MDHEN; CDR2 reads SYDVKM.

The chain employs TRBV19 and TRBJ1-1, with D possibly TRBD1 on 6 matching bases. V was shortened by 3 bases and J by 6 bases, with 17 bases between the two germline ends. The CDR3 covers 15 residues. Germline CDR1 and CDR2: LNHDA and SQIVND (reference sequence). CDR3 amino acids: CASSMSFRGPSEAFF. CDR3 bases: TGTGCCAGTAGTATGTCCTTCAGGGGACCTTCTGAAGCTTTCTTT.

The rearrangement links TRBV5-4 to TRBJ1-5; possibly TRBD1 for D (5 bases). Germline V gene sequence: CDR1 SGHNT, CDR2 YYREEE (reference sequence). The CDR3 covers 14 residues. V lost 0 bases to trimming and J lost 7 bases, with 11 bases between them. The CDR3 sequence: CASSLDRGDQPQHF. For the CDR3, the DNA is TGTGCCAGCAGCTTGGACCGGGGGGACCAGCCCCAGCATTTT.

V is TRBV5-4 and J is TRBJ2-1; TRBD1 matches 8 bases. In germline, CDR1 is SGHNT, CDR2 YYREEE (reference sequence). CDR3 length: 14 residues. J lost 10 bases, V lost 5 bases, and 11 bases had no gene match. The CDR3 region is CASRSGQGEREQFF. DNA of the CDR3: TGTGCCAGCAGGTCCGGACAGGGAGAGAGGGAGCAGTTCTTC.

A few counts support this clone. J is TRBJ1-2 and V is TRBV10-3; 9 nucleotides line up with TRBD1. The trim removed 4 bases at V and 5 bases at J, leaving 5 bases unmatched. In germline, CDR1 is ENHRY, CDR2 SYGVKD. The length of the CDR3 is 14 residues. The CDR3 DNA reads as TGTGCCATCAGTGGGGACAGGGATTCGTATGGCTACACCTTC. This translates into CAISGDRDSYGYTF.

In its sample, this clone was seen once. The J gene is TRBJ2-7, the V gene TRBV4-1; 14 bases match TRBD2. The CDR3 has 16 residues. The V segment lost 4 bases and the J segment 0 bases; nucleotides outside the gene matches: 2. Looked up from germline, CDR1 is MGHRA and CDR2 is YSYEKL. The CDR3 DNA sequence: TGCGCCAGCAGCCTCGGGACTAGCGGGAGCTCCTACGAGCAGTACTTC. Protein: CASSLGTSGSSYEQYF.

The chain has TRBV7-9 and TRBJ2-5; D could derive from TRBD1 or TRBD2 (6 bases each). Germline V gives CDR1 SEHNR, CDR2 FQNEAQ (reference sequence). V lost 4 bases and J 4 bases, leaving 22 bases between the germline ends. This CDR3 has 17 amino acids. In nucleotides, the CDR3 is TGTGCCAGCAGCTCCACCGCCACGTTAGGGGGAGGAGAGACCCAGTACTTC. It translates to CASSSTATLGGGETQYF. The whole variable domain, filled in from reference TRBV7-9 and TRBJ2-5, reads DTGVSQNPRHKITKRGQNVTFRCDPISEHNRLYWYRQTLGQGPEFLTYFQNEAQLEKSRLLSDRFSAERPKGSFSTLEIQRTEQGDSAMYLCASSSTATLGGGETQYFGPGTRLLVL.

J is TRBJ1-2 and V is TRBV18; maybe TRBD1 (6 bases). This CDR3 has 14 residues. With 2 bases removed from V and 4 bases from J, the gap between germline ends came to 11 bases. Germline loops: CDR1 KGHSH, CDR2 LQKENI. The CDR3 DNA is TGTGCCAGCTCACCATATGAGGACAGCTATGGCTACACCTTC. This sequence encodes CASSPYEDSYGYTF.

The chain employs TRBV13 and TRBJ2-2; no reliable D call. V was shortened by 4 bases and J by 5 bases, with 8 bases between the two germline ends. There are 13 residues in the CDR3. Germline CDR1 reads PRHDT; CDR2 reads FYEKMQ (reference sequence). The CDR3 nucleotides are TGTGCCAGCAGCTCCTCCCTTACCGGGGAGCTGTTTTTT. It is translated as CASSSSLTGELFF.